A selection of T cell receptor beta chains follows, all from one sample in a study of blood T cell repertoires in COVID-19. Profiled with immunoSEQ multiplex PCR; TCRdb holds only in-frame clones, not every one. The sample lists over 120,000 clones; over 80% were seen once. The sample was peripheral blood. The receptors were gathered from a woman aged 50 to 65 with acute or convalescent COVID-19. Each CDR3 is given with its conserved first and last residue. The D gene is left open where the match is weak. Expanded clones get a size class; other rows say once, few or many, or leave the size out.

TRBD2	15	NA	TRBJ2-4	TRBV25-1	CASSEAGGALNIQYF	TGTGCCAGCAGTGAGGCGGGAGGGGCTCTAAACATTCAGTACTTC
NA	16	NA	TRBJ1-2	TRBV3-1/TRBV3-2	CASSQVVLRGDYGYTF	TGTGCCAGCAGCCAAGTTGTTCTCAGGGGTGACTATGGCTACACCTTC
NA	17	NA	TRBJ2-1	TRBV18	CASSPNSGVGSYNEQFF	TGTGCCAGCTCACCGAATAGCGGAGTGGGCTCCTACAATGAGCAGTTCTTC
NA	14	NA	TRBJ1-5	TRBV2	CASRTGFSGQPQHF	TGTGCCAGCAGAACCGGTTTTTCGGGGCAGCCCCAGCATTTT
NA	13	few	TRBJ2-7	TRBV18	CASSPGLVHEQYF	TGTGCCAGCTCACCAGGACTCGTCCACGAGCAGTACTTC
TRBD1	16	NA	TRBJ1-2	TRBV5-6	CASSSYDRVTNYGYTF	TGTGCCAGCAGCAGCTACGACAGGGTGACGAACTATGGCTACACCTTC
NA	14	NA	TRBJ2-7	TRBV18	CASSPPSGGGEQYF	TGTGCCAGCTCACCACCGTCCGGGGGTGGTGAGCAGTACTTC
NA	14	NA	TRBJ1-1	TRBV11-2	CASSREWPGTEAFF	TGTGCCAGCAGCCGGGAGTGGCCGGGAACTGAAGCTTTCTTT
TRBD1	16	NA	TRBJ2-1	TRBV5-1	CASSLQGQAVYNEQFF	TGCGCCAGCAGCTTGCAGGGACAGGCCGTCTACAATGAGCAGTTCTTC
NA	16	once	TRBJ2-2	TRBV7-2	CASSLAGGQNTGELFF	TGTGCCAGCAGCTTAGCGGGAGGACAGAACACCGGGGAGCTGTTTTTT
NA	12	NA	TRBJ1-1	TRBV6-2/TRBV6-3	CASSLPSTEAFF	TGTGCCAGCAGTCTCCCCAGCACTGAAGCTTTCTTT
TRBD2	15	many	TRBJ2-2	TRBV19	CASRPTSGNTGELFF	TGTGCCAGTAGGCCGACTAGCGGTAACACCGGGGAGCTGTTTTTT
NA	11	NA	TRBJ2-5	TRBV20-1	CSAAREETQYF	TGCAGTGCCGCAAGGGAGGAGACCCAGTACTTC
TRBD1	14	NA	TRBJ1-1	TRBV30	CAWQTTGMNTEAFF	TGTGCCTGGCAGACGACAGGGATGAACACTGAAGCTTTCTTT